The next 11 T cell receptor beta chains were all read from a single sample in a study of cytomegalovirus exposure and HLA in healthy donors. Primers: 60 Vbeta forward and 13 Jbeta reverse. The method was immunoSEQ multiplex PCR; TCRdb's version includes in-frame clones alone and lacks a portion of them. The top ten hold less than 15% of the sample, which has approximately 100,000 clones, around 79% seen once. The sequenced sample consisted of PBMCs. The receptors here all came from a male donor in good health and CMV-seropositive.

This clone was observed a few times. This chain links TRBV10-3 with TRBJ1-3, with D possibly being TRBD1 (5 bases). This CDR3 contains 14 residues. CDR1 is ENHRY, CDR2 SYGVKD, per germline. Trimming left V 9 bases short and J 0 bases short, with 12 bases between. The CDR3 bases are TGTGCCATTCGACCCGACAGCTCTGGAAACACCATATATTTT. It is translated as CAIRPDSSGNTIYF.

The V call is TRBV5-6, the J call TRBJ2-3, with 10 positions matching TRBD1. V was clipped by 4 bases and J by 4 bases; unmatched bases: 6. The CDR3 sequence is 15 residues long. Germline V gives CDR1 SGHDT, CDR2 YYEEEE. CDR3 in amino acids: CASSADRGAADTQYF. The CDR3 coding sequence is TGTGCCAGCAGCGCGGACAGGGGGGCCGCAGATACGCAGTATTTT. Complete variable domain (other parts from reference TRBV5-6 and TRBJ2-3): DAGVTQSPTHLIKTRGQQVTLRCSPKSGHDTVSWYQQALGQGPQFIFQYYEEEERQRGNFPDRFSGHQFPNYSSELNVNALLLGDSALYLCASSADRGAADTQYFGPGTRLTVL.

This sequence joins TRBV4-2 and TRBJ2-3, with a weak D call TRBD2 (5 bases). Germline loops: CDR1 LGHNA, CDR2 YNFKEQ. With 1 base removed from V and 2 bases from J, the gap between germline ends came to 16 bases. This CDR3 is built from 17 residues. The CDR3 loop is CASSQADRGFSTDTQYF. Here the CDR3 DNA reads TGTGCCAGCAGCCAAGCTGATCGCGGGTTTTCCACAGATACGCAGTATTTT.

The genes are TRBV9 and TRBJ2-3, with 11 bases aligning to TRBD2. Per germline, CDR1 SGDLS and CDR2 YYNGEE. The CDR3 is 17 residues long. Losses at the gene ends were 0 bases for V and 2 bases for J; bases not matched to a gene: 5. The CDR3 sequence is CASSVAPGLAVTDTQYF. CDR3 DNA: TGTGCCAGCAGCGTAGCCCCGGGACTAGCGGTCACAGATACGCAGTATTTT.

V usage is TRBV6-5 and J usage is TRBJ1-1; 7 nucleotides line up with TRBD1. J was trimmed by 4 bases and V by 8 bases; bases with no gene match: 7. The CDR3 is 13 residues long. The germline gives CDR1 MNHEY, CDR2 SVGAGI. The chain's CDR3 is CASRDSGGTEAFF. For the CDR3, the DNA is TGTGCCAGCCGGGACAGCGGGGGCACTGAAGCTTTCTTT.

In this sample, this clone turned up a few times. The rearrangement uses TRBV10-2 and TRBJ2-5, with 8 positions matching TRBD2. The CDR3 is 18 amino acids. V was pared by 2 bases and J by 1 base, with 12 bases of the junction left unmatched. Per the germline V gene, CDR1 is WSHSY and CDR2 is SAAADI. CDR3 loop: CASSEIHLAGLAQETQYF. As DNA, the CDR3 is TGCGCCAGCAGTGAGATCCACCTAGCGGGCCTCGCCCAAGAGACCCAGTACTTC.

The gene calls are TRBV7-2 and TRBJ2-5; 7 bases are a match to TRBD2. With 5 bases clipped from V and 4 bases from J, the junction kept 4 bases outside the gene matches. Germline V gene lookup returns CDR1 SGHTA and CDR2 FQGNSA. This CDR3 comprises 13 residues. CDR3: CASSRREGETQYF. In DNA, the CDR3 is TGTGCCAGCAGCCGTAGGGAGGGAGAGACCCAGTACTTC. The complete variable domain, with remaining parts taken from reference TRBV7-2 and TRBJ2-5, reads GAGVSQSPSNKVTEKGKDVELRCDPISGHTALYWYRQSLGQGLEFLIYFQGNSAPDKSGLPSDRFSAERTGGSVSTLTIQRTQQEDSAVYLCASSRREGETQYFGPGTRLLVL.

The rearrangement uses TRBV28 and TRBJ1-1; 7 nucleotides align to TRBD1. Germline trimming cut 5 bases from V and 1 base from J; bases unmatched to any gene: 1. The CDR3 spans 13 residues. Germline V lookup: CDR1 MDHEN, CDR2 SYDVKM. DNA of the CDR3: TGTGCCAGCAGTCGGACAGGGAACACTGAAGCTTTCTTT. Amino acids: CASSRTGNTEAFF.

The chain carries TRBV4-2 and TRBJ1-2; 7 nucleotides line up with TRBD1. Germline V lookup: CDR1 LGHNA, CDR2 YNFKEQ. V was clipped by 2 bases and J by 3 bases; unmatched bases: 9. The CDR3 consists of 16 residues. CDR3 DNA: TGTGCCAGCAGCCAATCTGGGACAGCGGGGGACTATGGCTACACCTTC. As protein: CASSQSGTAGDYGYTF.

The rearrangement links TRBV7-8 to TRBJ2-7; 9 nucleotides agree with TRBD1. V lost 1 base, J lost 7 bases, and 5 bases stayed unmatched. This CDR3 is built from 14 residues. The V gene's germline CDR1 is SGHVS and CDR2 FQNEAQ. This CDR3 reads CASSLDRGRGEQYF. The CDR3 DNA reads as TGTGCCAGCAGCTTAGACAGGGGGCGGGGAGAGCAGTACTTC. The variable domain in full, completed from reference TRBV7-8 and TRBJ2-7, reads GAGVSQSPRYKVAKRGQDVALRCDPISGHVSLFWYQQALGQGPEFLTYFQNEAQLDKSGLPSDRFFAERPEGSVSTLKIQRTQQEDSAVYLCASSLDRGRGEQYFGPGTRLTVT.

The CDR3 DNA follows: TGTGCCAGCAGCTCGGGACAGGGCCTCTACGAGCAGTACTTC. Translated, it gives CASSSGQGLYEQYF. The chain links TRBV7-9 to TRBJ2-7; 9 bases line up with TRBD1. Trimming removed 4 bases from V and 3 bases from J; junction bases left unmatched: 4. The germline V gene encodes CDR1 SEHNR and CDR2 FQNEAQ (reference sequence). The CDR3 contains 14 residues.